The clone carrying this TCR beta chain was counted only a few times. Other DNA sequences of this sample code for an identical CDR3. This specimen belongs to a study of shared clonotypes between healthy human individuals. TCRdb's table, derived via immunoSEQ multiplex PCR, lists solely in-frame clones and lacks some. The table lists approximately 2.4 million clones, almost 96% of them singletons. Looked up from germline, CDR1 is SGHRS and CDR2 is YFSETQ. V was pared by 2 bases and J by 4 bases, with 4 bases between. This CDR3 has 11 residues. Material for sequencing was naive CD4+ T cells sorted from blood. Subset noted: CD45RA+ positively selected. This TCR was sampled from a man aged 18 to 30 in good health. The chain joins TRBV5-1 to TRBJ2-7; no clear D gene. The CDR3 protein is CASSLEYEQYF. The CDR3 DNA follows: TGCGCCAGCAGCTTAGAGTACGAGCAGTACTTC. Using reference TRBV5-1 and TRBJ2-7 for the parts outside the CDR3, the full variable domain is KAGVTQTPRYLIKTRGQQVTLSCSPISGHRSVSWYQQTPGQGLQFLFEYFSETQRNKGNFPGRFSGRQFSNSRSEMNVSTLELGDSALYLCASSLEYEQYFGPGTRLTVT.